This T cell receptor (beta chain) was sequenced during a study of blood T cell repertoires in COVID-19. On the study more broadly: Acute-phase and convalescent COVID-19 samples originated in the United States, Italy and Spain. Sample material is recorded as cDNA or gDNA derived from T cells, B-cell-depleted T cells, or PBMCs.

Authors' processing steps: Reference gene primer amplification gave nucleated cell count estimates. The method was immunoSEQ multiplex PCR; TCRdb's version includes in-frame clones alone and lacks a portion of them. V and J calls and clone size follow that table, whereas D and trimming were derived from the DNA. In the table there are about 18,000 clones, 87% of which are singletons. The CDR3 spans 13 residues. Germline V gives CDR1 WNHNN, CDR2 SYGVQD (reference sequence). V was clipped by 6 bases and J by 2 bases, with 11 bases between them. The rearrangement links TRBV10-1 to TRBJ2-7; D gene unclear. The clonotype originates from a human donor in a cohort sampled during active COVID-19. Sequenced material: peripheral blood. The CDR3 here is CASRTLVTYEQYF. DNA for the CDR3: TGCGCCAGCAGGACACTCGTCACCTACGAGCAGTACTTC.